This T cell receptor (beta chain) was captured by sequencing in a study of blood T cell repertoires in COVID-19. About the research overall: From the United States, Italy and Spain came samples of acute and convalescent COVID-19.

Sequencing used immunoSEQ multiplex PCR; TCRdb keeps in-frame clones, though not all of them. This table has roughly 300,000 clones, roughly 85% appearing once. The material sequenced was peripheral blood. The sequence was obtained from a human donor in a cohort sampled during active COVID-19.

CDR3 coding DNA: TGCAGTGCTAGGATTACTTGGGAGCAGTACTTC. Protein sequence: CSARITWEQYF. V is TRBV20-1 and J is TRBJ2-7; no clear D. The CDR3 has 11 amino acids. With 3 bases removed from V and 7 bases from J, the gap between germline ends came to 10 bases. Germline CDR1 and CDR2: DFQATT and SNEGSKA (reference sequence).